This T cell receptor (beta chain) was sequenced for a study of control samples from healthy donors and cancer patients. Repertoires were generated with immunoSEQ multiplex PCR, while TCRdb's copy carries only in-frame clones and drops some. Of some 200,000 clones in the sample, 85% to 95% were seen once. A few counts support this clone. Germline V lookup: CDR1 GTSNPN, CDR2 SVGIG (reference sequence). The V gene lost 3 bases and the J gene lost 6 bases, with 14 bases spanning the gap. The CDR3 covers 14 residues. This TCR was recovered from a man aged 18 to 35 in good health. The rearrangement links TRBV30 to TRBJ2-2; tentative D call: TRBD2 (5 bases). The sample comprised blood. The CDR3 DNA follows: TGTGCCTGGAGCGCCGGGGTAAGAGCCGGGGAGCTGTTTTTT. Its translation is CAWSAGVRAGELFF.